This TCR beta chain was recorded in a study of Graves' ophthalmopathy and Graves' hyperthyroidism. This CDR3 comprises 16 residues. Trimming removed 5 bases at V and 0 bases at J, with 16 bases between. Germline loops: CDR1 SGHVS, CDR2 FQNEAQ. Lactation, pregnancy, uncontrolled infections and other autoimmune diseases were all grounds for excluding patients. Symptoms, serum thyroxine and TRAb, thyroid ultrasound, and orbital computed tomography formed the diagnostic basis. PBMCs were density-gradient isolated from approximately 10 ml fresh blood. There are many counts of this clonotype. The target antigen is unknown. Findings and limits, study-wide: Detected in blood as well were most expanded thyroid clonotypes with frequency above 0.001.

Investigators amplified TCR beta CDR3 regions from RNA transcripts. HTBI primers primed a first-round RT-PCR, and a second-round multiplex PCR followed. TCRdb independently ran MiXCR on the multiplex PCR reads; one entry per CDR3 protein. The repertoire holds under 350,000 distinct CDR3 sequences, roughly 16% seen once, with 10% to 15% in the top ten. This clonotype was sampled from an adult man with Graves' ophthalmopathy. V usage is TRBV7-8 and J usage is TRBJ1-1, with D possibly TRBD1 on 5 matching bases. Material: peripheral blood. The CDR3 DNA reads TGTGCCAGCAGCCCAACGTTGGACAATATGAACACTGAAGCTTTCTTT. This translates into CASSPTLDNMNTEAFF.